The TCR beta chain described here comes from a study of OX40 agonist ivuxolimab in advanced cancers. The CDR3 loop spans 13 amino acids. The germline V and J ends were trimmed by 2 bases and 6 bases, with 9 bases remaining between them. Germline CDR1 and CDR2: SGHRS and YFSETQ. This clone was seen a handful of times. The table came from immunoSEQ multiplex PCR; TCRdb's copy has only in-frame clones and leaves some out. The repertoire includes under 45,000 clones, around 74% of them detected once, and approximately 20% sits in the top ten. This sequence joins TRBV5-1 and TRBJ1-5, with D unresolved. The clonotype originates from an adult with an advanced solid tumor such as melanoma, head and neck, liver or kidney cancer. This specimen was CD4+ or CD8+ T cells sorted from blood, taken in a trial of the OX40 agonist ivuxolimab. In DNA, the CDR3 is TGCGCCAGCAGCTTCGATGAAGGTCAGCCCCAGCATTTT. The encoded protein is CASSFDEGQPQHF.